What follows are 23 T cell receptor beta chains derived from one specimen sequenced in a study of PD-1 blockade in classical Hodgkin lymphoma. Relapse after autologous stem cell transplantation occurred in every patient, and brentuximab vedotin exposure varied. Sequenced by immunoSEQ multiplex PCR; TCRdb stores in-frame clones only, minus some. The sample contains roughly 92,000 clones, over 85% of which appear only once. The sequenced sample was peripheral blood mononuclear cells (PBMCs), obtained at baseline. These receptors all stem from a human donor with classical Hodgkin lymphoma.

This clone was seen once. This chain connects TRBV9 to TRBJ1-4; TRBD1 might be the D (6 bases). Germline V CDR1 and CDR2: SGDLS, YYNGEE. The CDR3 length is 16 residues. V was trimmed by 0 bases and J by 8 bases, leaving 17 bases between them. The CDR3 is CASSVDSDRSTEKLFF. Written as DNA, the CDR3 is TGTGCCAGCAGCGTAGATAGCGACAGGTCCACAGAAAAACTGTTTTTT.

This clone was observed a single time. The genes are TRBV7-2 and TRBJ2-5; 8 nucleotides agree with TRBD2. After removal of 5 bases from V and 5 bases from J, the junction contained 10 bases not matched to a gene. This CDR3 is 15 amino acids long. Per germline, CDR1 SGHTA and CDR2 FQGNSA. CDR3 loop: CASSKRRTSRETQYF. The CDR3 nucleotides read TGTGCCAGCAGCAAGAGGCGGACTAGCAGGGAGACCCAGTACTTC. Using reference TRBV7-2 and TRBJ2-5 for the parts outside the CDR3, the full variable domain is GAGVSQSPSNKVTEKGKDVELRCDPISGHTALYWYRQSLGQGLEFLIYFQGNSAPDKSGLPSDRFSAERTGGSVSTLTIQRTQQEDSAVYLCASSKRRTSRETQYFGPGTRLLVL.

The genes are TRBV30 and TRBJ2-3; D gene uncertain. Between the trimmed V and J ends, which lost 5 bases and 2 bases, there was a span of 8 bases. Germline loops: CDR1 GTSNPN, CDR2 SVGIG (reference sequence). The CDR3 sequence is 12 residues long. CDR3 DNA sequence: TGTGCCTGGGACCGCCACACAGATACGCAGTATTTT. Its translation is CAWDRHTDTQYF.

This chain joins TRBV5-1 and TRBJ2-7, with 10 positions matching TRBD1. This CDR3 is built from 17 residues. V shed 2 bases and J 1 base; nucleotides not matched to a gene: 9. Germline values: CDR1 SGHRS, CDR2 YFSETQ. CDR3 in amino acids: CASSFPGDRGPSYEQYF. For the CDR3, the DNA is TGCGCCAGCAGCTTTCCGGGAGACAGGGGGCCATCCTACGAGCAGTACTTC.

This clone was seen a single time. V gene TRBV27 combines with J gene TRBJ1-1; no clear D. The V gene's germline CDR1 is MNHEY and CDR2 SMNVEV (reference sequence). The CDR3 extends over 14 amino acids. V lost 2 bases, J lost 1 base, and 8 bases lay in between. The DNA for the CDR3 is TGTGCCAGCAGTTTAATAAGGAAGAACACTGAAGCTTTCTTT. Amino acids: CASSLIRKNTEAFF.

The rearrangement uses TRBV4-1 and TRBJ2-7; 11 bases line up with TRBD2. Germline V lookup: CDR1 MGHRA, CDR2 YSYEKL. J gave up 2 bases and V 0 bases, and 6 bases lay outside the gene matches. This CDR3 contains 17 residues. The chain's CDR3 is CASSQEWTSGRAYEQYF. In nucleotides, the CDR3 is TGCGCCAGCAGCCAAGAGTGGACTAGCGGGCGTGCCTACGAGCAGTACTTC.

The rearrangement joins TRBV30 to TRBJ2-5; D perhaps matches TRBD1 (6 bases). The V end lost 2 bases, the J end lost 1 base, and 17 bases lay between the germline ends. This CDR3 is built from 16 residues. CDR1 and CDR2 from the germline V gene are GTSNPN and SVGIG (reference sequence). The chain's CDR3 is CAWSSTGFWGQETQYF. CDR3 DNA sequence: TGTGCCTGGAGTTCAACAGGGTTTTGGGGCCAAGAGACCCAGTACTTC.

The chain combines TRBV7-9 with TRBJ2-3; D tentatively reads TRBD1 or TRBD2 (5 bases each). The CDR3 is made up of 16 amino acids. Germline V gives CDR1 SEHNR, CDR2 FQNEAQ (reference sequence). V shed 4 bases and J shed 2 bases, with 16 bases lying between them. The CDR3 loop is CASSSPQGVNTDTQYF. As DNA, the CDR3 is TGTGCCAGCAGCTCGCCGCAGGGAGTGAACACAGATACGCAGTATTTT.

This clone was seen just once. The V call is TRBV5-6, the J call TRBJ1-4; 9 bases are shared with TRBD1. This CDR3 region has 16 residues. V lost 2 bases and J lost 4; bases outside the gene matches: 6. CDR1 is SGHDT and CDR2 is YYEEEE in the germline V gene. CDR3 sequence: CASSFGTGISNEKLFF. For the CDR3, the DNA is TGTGCCAGCAGCTTTGGGACAGGGATAAGTAATGAAAAACTGTTTTTT.

The chain is built from TRBV10-1 and TRBJ2-1, with D unclear. Trimming shortened V by 3 bases and J by 6 bases, and 3 bases separated the two germline ends. This CDR3 is 11 amino acids long. CDR1 WNHNN and CDR2 SYGVQD come from the germline V gene (reference sequence). The CDR3 nucleotides read TGCGCCAGCAGTGATGGCAATGAGCAGTTCTTC. It encodes CASSDGNEQFF.

This sequence joins TRBV5-8 and TRBJ1-2; no firm D call. CDR3 length: 12 residues. Trimming removed 1 base at V and 8 bases at J, with 9 bases between. The germline gives CDR1 SGHTS, CDR2 YDEGEE. CDR3 sequence reads: CASSLYTVGYTF. For the CDR3, the DNA is TGTGCCAGCAGCTTGTACACCGTGGGCTACACCTTC.

J is TRBJ2-3 and V is TRBV14; the D gene is possibly TRBD2 (6 bases). V was cut by 0 bases and J by 1 base, with 8 bases left in between. Germline V lookup: CDR1 SGHDN, CDR2 FVKESK. The CDR3 runs to 15 residues. DNA for the CDR3: TGTGCCAGCAGCCAAGAGTGGGAGGGCACAGATACGCAGTATTTT. It specifies CASSQEWEGTDTQYF.

The chain uses TRBV5-1 and TRBJ2-7, with D perhaps TRBD2 (5 bases). V shed 0 bases and J shed 4 bases, with 14 bases lying between them. The CDR3 has 15 amino acids. From germline, CDR1 is SGHRS and CDR2 YFSETQ. CDR3 coding DNA: TGCGCCAGCAGCTTGGTCCCGGACTGGAGGTACGAGCAGTACTTC. Translated, it gives CASSLVPDWRYEQYF. The variable domain in full, completed from reference TRBV5-1 and TRBJ2-7, reads KAGVTQTPRYLIKTRGQQVTLSCSPISGHRSVSWYQQTPGQGLQFLFEYFSETQRNKGNFPGRFSGRQFSNSRSEMNVSTLELGDSALYLCASSLVPDWRYEQYFGPGTRLTVT.

The DNA for the CDR3 is TGTGCCAGCAGTTACTCGCGTCCTAGCGGGAGTTATACGCAGTATTTT. Translation gives CASSYSRPSGSYTQYF. The rearrangement links TRBV6-5 to TRBJ2-3; 10 nucleotides match TRBD2. This CDR3 contains 16 residues. The trim removed 0 bases at V and 7 bases at J, leaving 7 bases unmatched. Per germline, CDR1 MNHEY and CDR2 SVGAGI.

The chain links TRBV13 to TRBJ1-1; D is perhaps TRBD1 (5 bases). Germline CDR1 is PRHDT and CDR2 is FYEKMQ (reference sequence). Trimming removed 8 bases from V and 2 bases from J, with 18 bases in between. The CDR3 is 15 amino acids. The CDR3 DNA follows: TGTGCCAGCCGCGCTCGAGGGCAGGGAAACACTGAAGCTTTCTTT. Protein sequence: CASRARGQGNTEAFF.

The J gene is TRBJ2-3, the V gene TRBV27; 11 bases are a match to TRBD2. V lost 6 bases to trimming and J lost 0 bases; unmatched junction nucleotides: 5. This CDR3 spans 16 amino acids. CDR1 is MNHEY, CDR2 SMNVEV, per germline (reference sequence). The chain's CDR3 is CASRPLAGGSTDTQYF. The CDR3 DNA follows: TGTGCCAGCAGGCCTCTAGCGGGAGGAAGCACAGATACGCAGTATTTT.

This clone was detected once. This rearrangement joins TRBV27 to TRBJ2-5, with TRBD2 matching over 7 bases. The CDR3 covers 15 residues. With V trimmed by 3 bases and J by 5 bases, 9 bases remained unmatched. CDR1 MNHEY and CDR2 SMNVEV come from the germline V gene (reference sequence). CDR3 loop: CASSLEHGGDETQYF. DNA for the CDR3: TGTGCCAGCAGTTTGGAGCATGGGGGGGACGAGACCCAGTACTTC.

The chain is built from TRBV6-1 and TRBJ2-7; no clear D. The CDR3 runs to 13 residues. CDR1 and CDR2 from the germline V gene are MNHNS and SASEGT. Trimming took off 2 bases at V and 3 bases at J, with 8 bases between the two ends. Written as DNA, the CDR3 is TGTGCCAGCAGTGAAATCAGGAACTACGAGCAGTACTTC. Residues: CASSEIRNYEQYF.

The V and J genes are TRBV19 and TRBJ1-5; possibly TRBD1 for D (6 bases). V lost 6 bases, J lost 7 bases, and 13 bases lay in between. Germline CDR1 is LNHDA and CDR2 is SQIVND (reference sequence). The CDR3 runs 13 residues. CDR3 sequence (DNA): TGTGCCAGTAGCAACAGGGTAGGACAGCCCCAGCATTTT. Protein: CASSNRVGQPQHF. The full variable domain, in which reference TRBV19 and TRBJ1-5 provide the parts outside the CDR3, is DGGITQSPKYLFRKEGQNVTLSCEQNLNHDAMYWYRQDPGQGLRLIYYSQIVNDFQKGDIAEGYSVSREKKESFPLTVTSAQKNPTAFYLCASSNRVGQPQHFGDGTRLSIL.

As regards this clone: The identical CDR3 is also encoded by other nucleotide sequences in the sample. The gene calls are TRBV25-1 and TRBJ1-1, with D uncertain. This CDR3 contains 14 residues. The V end lost 1 base, the J end lost 4 bases, and 10 bases lay between the germline ends. Germline-derived CDR1 and CDR2 are MGHDK and SYGVNS. CDR3 residues: CASSESKGRTEAFF. DNA of the CDR3: TGTGCCAGCAGTGAATCAAAGGGTCGCACTGAAGCTTTCTTT.

V and J are TRBV19 and TRBJ2-2; D is unclear. The germline CDR1 and CDR2 sequences are LNHDA and SQIVND (reference sequence). V lost 7 bases and J lost 1, with 13 bases in between. The CDR3 contains 15 residues. The CDR3 here is CASTSERRNTGELFF. Written as DNA, the CDR3 is TGTGCCAGTACCTCCGAAAGGCGGAACACCGGGGAGCTGTTTTTT.

The rearrangement uses TRBV5-1 and TRBJ2-3; TRBD1 might be the D (6 bases). V was clipped by 2 bases and J by 4 bases, with 11 bases between them. The CDR3 covers 14 residues. Per the germline V gene, CDR1 is SGHRS and CDR2 is YFSETQ. The CDR3: CASSLDRTADTQYF. The DNA of the CDR3 is TGCGCCAGCAGCTTAGACAGGACAGCAGATACGCAGTATTTT.

The chain recombines TRBV15 with TRBJ2-7, with D perhaps TRBD1 (6 bases). V was trimmed by 1 base and J by 4 bases, leaving 8 bases between them. The CDR3 contains 13 residues. CDR1 and CDR2 from the germline V gene are LNHNV and YYDKDF (reference sequence). The CDR3 DNA follows: TGTGCCACCAGCAGAGCCAGGGGATACGAGCAGTACTTC. Protein product: CATSRARGYEQYF.